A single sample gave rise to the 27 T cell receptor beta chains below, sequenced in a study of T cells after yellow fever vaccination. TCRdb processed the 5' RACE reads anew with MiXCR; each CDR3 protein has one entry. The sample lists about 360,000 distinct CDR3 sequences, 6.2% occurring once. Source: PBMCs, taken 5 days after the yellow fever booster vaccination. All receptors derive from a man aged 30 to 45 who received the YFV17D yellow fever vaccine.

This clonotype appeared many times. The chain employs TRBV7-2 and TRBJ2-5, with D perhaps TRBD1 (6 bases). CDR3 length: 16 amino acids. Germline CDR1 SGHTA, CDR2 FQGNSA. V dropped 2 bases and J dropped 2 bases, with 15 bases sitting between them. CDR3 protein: CASSLTETTGQETQYF. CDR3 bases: TGTGCCAGCAGCTTAACCGAAACAACAGGGCAAGAGACCCAGTACTTC.

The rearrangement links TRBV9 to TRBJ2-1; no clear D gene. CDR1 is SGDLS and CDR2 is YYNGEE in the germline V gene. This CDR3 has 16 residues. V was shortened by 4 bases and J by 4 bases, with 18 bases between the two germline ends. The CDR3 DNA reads TGTGCCAGCAGCCCCAGCCGCAGTGTAGTGTACAATGAGCAGTTCTTC. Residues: CASSPSRSVVYNEQFF.

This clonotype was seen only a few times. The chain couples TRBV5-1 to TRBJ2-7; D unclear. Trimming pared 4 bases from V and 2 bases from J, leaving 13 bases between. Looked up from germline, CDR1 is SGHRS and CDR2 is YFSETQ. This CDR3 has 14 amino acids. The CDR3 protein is CASSQDGPTYEQYF. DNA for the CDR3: TGCGCCAGCAGCCAGGACGGCCCAACCTACGAGCAGTACTTC.

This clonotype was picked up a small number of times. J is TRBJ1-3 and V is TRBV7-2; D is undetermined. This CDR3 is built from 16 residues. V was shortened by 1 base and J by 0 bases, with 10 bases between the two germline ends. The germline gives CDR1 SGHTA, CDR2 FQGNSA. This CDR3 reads CASSLGAVYSGNTIYF. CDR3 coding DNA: TGTGCCAGCAGCTTAGGCGCAGTCTACTCTGGAAACACCATATATTTT.

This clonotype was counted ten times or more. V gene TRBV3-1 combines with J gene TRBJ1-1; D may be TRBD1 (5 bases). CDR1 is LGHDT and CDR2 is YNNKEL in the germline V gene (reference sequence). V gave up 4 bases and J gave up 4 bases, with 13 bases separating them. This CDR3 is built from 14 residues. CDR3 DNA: TGTGCCAGCAGCCGCATGGACACTGGCACTGAAGCTTTCTTT. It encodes CASSRMDTGTEAFF.

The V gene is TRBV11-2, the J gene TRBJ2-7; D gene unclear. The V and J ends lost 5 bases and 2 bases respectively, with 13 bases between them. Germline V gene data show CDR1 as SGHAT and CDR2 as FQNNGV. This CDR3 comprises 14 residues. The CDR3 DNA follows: TGTGCCAGCAGCGAATGGCAACCCCCCTACGAGCAGTACTTC. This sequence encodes CASSEWQPPYEQYF.

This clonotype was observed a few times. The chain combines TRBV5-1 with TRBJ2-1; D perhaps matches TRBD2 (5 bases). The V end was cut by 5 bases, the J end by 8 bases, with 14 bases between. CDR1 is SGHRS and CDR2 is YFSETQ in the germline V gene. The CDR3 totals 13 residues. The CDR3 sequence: CASRLLLGDEQFF. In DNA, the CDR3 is TGCGCCAGCAGGTTACTTCTCGGGGATGAGCAGTTCTTC.

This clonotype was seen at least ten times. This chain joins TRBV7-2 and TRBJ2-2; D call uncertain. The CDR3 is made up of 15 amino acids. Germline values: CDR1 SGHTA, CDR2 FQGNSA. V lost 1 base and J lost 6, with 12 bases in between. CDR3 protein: CASSLGPVMAGELFF. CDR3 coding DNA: TGTGCCAGCAGCTTAGGACCAGTAATGGCCGGGGAGCTGTTTTTT.

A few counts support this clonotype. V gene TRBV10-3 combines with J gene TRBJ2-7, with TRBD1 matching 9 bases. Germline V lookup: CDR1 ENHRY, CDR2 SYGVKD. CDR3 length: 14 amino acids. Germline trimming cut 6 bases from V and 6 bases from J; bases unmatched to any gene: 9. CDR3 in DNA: TGTGCCATCAGCTCGGGACAGGGTTCTCTCGAGCAGTACTTC. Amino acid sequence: CAISSGQGSLEQYF.

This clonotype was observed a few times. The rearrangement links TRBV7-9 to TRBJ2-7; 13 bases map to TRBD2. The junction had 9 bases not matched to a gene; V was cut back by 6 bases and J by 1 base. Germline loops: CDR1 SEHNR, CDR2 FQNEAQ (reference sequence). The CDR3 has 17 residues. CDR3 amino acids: CASSGLAGEGGSYEQYF. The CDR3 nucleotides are TGTGCCAGCAGTGGACTAGCGGGAGAGGGAGGATCCTACGAGCAGTACTTC.

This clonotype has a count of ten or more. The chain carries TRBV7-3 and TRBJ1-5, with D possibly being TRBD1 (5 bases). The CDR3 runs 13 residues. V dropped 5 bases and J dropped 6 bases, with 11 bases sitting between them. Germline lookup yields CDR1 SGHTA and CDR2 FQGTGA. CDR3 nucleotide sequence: TGTGCCAGCAGCCTAAAGCAGGGTCAGCCCCAGCATTTT. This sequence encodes CASSLKQGQPQHF.

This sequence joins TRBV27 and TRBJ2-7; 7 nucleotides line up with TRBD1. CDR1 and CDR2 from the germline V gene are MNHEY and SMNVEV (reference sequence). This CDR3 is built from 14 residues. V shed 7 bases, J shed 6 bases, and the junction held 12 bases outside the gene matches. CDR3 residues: CASTPDRTHVEQYF. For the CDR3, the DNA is TGTGCCAGCACCCCGGACAGGACTCATGTCGAGCAGTACTTC.

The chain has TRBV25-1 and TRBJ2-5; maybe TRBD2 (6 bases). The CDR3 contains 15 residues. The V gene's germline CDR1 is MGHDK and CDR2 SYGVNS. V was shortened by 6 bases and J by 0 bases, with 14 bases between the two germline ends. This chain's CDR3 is CASSRTTTYQETQYF. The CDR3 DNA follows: TGTGCCAGCAGCAGGACTACTACGTACCAAGAGACCCAGTACTTC.

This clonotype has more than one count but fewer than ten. The CDR3: CSVRLAGTVAKNIQYF. In DNA, the CDR3 is TGCAGTGTCAGGCTAGCGGGGACAGTAGCCAAAAACATTCAGTACTTC. This chain joins TRBV20-1 and TRBJ2-4; 9 bases fit TRBD2. The CDR3 is made up of 16 amino acids. The V gene's germline CDR1 is DFQATT and CDR2 SNEGSKA (reference sequence). Trimming at V came to 7 bases and at J to 0 bases, leaving 10 bases not matched to a gene.

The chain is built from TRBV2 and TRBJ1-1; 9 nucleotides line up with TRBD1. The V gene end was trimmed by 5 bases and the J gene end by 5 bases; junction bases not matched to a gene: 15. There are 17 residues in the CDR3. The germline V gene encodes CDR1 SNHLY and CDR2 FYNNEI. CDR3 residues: CASSSYRDRASDTEAFF. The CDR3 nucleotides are TGTGCCAGCAGTTCCTACCGGGACAGGGCATCGGATACTGAAGCTTTCTTT. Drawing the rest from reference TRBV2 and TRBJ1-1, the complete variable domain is EPEVTQTPSHQVTQMGQEVILRCVPISNHLYFYWYRQILGQKVEFLVSFYNNEISEKSEIFDDQFSVERPDGSNFTLKIRSTKLEDSAMYFCASSSYRDRASDTEAFFGQGTRLTVV.

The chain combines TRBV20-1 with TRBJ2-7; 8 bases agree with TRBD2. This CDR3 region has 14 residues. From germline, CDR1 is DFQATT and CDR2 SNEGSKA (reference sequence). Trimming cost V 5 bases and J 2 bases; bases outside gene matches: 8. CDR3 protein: CSAVKSGLAYEQYF. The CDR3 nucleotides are TGCAGTGCTGTGAAGTCGGGACTAGCCTACGAGCAGTACTTC.

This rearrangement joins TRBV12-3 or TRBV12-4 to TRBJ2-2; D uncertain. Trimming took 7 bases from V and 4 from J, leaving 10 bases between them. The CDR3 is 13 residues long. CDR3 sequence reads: CASTSRPTGELFF. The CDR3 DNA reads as TGTGCCAGCACGTCTCGGCCCACCGGGGAGCTGTTTTTT.

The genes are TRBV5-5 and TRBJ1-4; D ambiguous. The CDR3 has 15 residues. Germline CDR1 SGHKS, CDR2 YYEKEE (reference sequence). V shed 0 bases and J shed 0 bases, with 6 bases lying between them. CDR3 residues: CASSLVTATNEKLFF. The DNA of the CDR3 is TGTGCCAGCAGCTTGGTTACAGCAACTAATGAAAAACTGTTTTTT.

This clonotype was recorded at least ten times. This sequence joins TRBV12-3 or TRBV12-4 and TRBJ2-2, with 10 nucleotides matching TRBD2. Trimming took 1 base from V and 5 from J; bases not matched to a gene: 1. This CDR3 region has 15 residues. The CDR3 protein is CASSLGTSGTGELFF. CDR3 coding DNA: TGTGCCAGCAGTTTAGGGACTAGCGGAACCGGGGAGCTGTTTTTT.

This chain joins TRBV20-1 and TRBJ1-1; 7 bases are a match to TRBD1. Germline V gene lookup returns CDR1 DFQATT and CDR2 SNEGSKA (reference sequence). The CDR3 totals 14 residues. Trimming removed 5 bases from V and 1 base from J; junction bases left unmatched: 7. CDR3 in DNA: TGCAGTGCTGGAGGGGGCTGGGGGAACACTGAAGCTTTCTTT. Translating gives CSAGGGWGNTEAFF.

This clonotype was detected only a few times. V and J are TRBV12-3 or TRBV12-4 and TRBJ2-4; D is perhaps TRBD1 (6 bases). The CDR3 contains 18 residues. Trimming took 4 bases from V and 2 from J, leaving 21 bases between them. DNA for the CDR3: TGTGCCAGCAGTTCCCAGGTAGTTTCAGGGGCGACCAAAAACATTCAGTACTTC. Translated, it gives CASSSQVVSGATKNIQYF.

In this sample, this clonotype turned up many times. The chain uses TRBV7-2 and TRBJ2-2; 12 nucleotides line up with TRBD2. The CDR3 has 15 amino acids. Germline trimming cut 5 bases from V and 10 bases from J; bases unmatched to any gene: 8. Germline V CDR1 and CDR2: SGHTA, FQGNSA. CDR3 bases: TGTGCCAGCAGCCCATCTAGCGGGAGGGTCGCGGAGCTGTTTTTT. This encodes CASSPSSGRVAELFF.

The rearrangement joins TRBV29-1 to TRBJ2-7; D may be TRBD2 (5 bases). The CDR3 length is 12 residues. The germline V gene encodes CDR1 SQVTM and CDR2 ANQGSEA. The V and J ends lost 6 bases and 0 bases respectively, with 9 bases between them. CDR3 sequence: CSVRTHSYEQYF. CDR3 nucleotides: TGCAGCGTACGGACTCACTCCTACGAGCAGTACTTC.

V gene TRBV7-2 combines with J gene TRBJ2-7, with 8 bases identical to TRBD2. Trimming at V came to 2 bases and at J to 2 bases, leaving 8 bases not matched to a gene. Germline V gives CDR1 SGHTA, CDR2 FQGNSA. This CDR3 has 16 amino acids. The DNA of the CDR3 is TGTGCCAGCAGCTTATCCATTAGCGGGATCCCCTACGAGCAGTACTTC. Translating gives CASSLSISGIPYEQYF.

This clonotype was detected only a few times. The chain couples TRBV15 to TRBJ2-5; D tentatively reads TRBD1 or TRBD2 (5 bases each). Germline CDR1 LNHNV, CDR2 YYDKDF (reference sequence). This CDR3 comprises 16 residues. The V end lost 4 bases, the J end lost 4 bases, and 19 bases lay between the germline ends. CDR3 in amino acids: CATSKNPRGVGETQYF. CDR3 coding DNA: TGTGCCACCAGCAAGAACCCGCGAGGGGTTGGAGAGACCCAGTACTTC. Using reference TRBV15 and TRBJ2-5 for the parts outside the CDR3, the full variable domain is DAMVIQNPRYQVTQFGKPVTLSCSQTLNHNVMYWYQQKSSQAPKLLFHYYDKDFNNEADTPDNFQSRRPNTSFCFLDIRSPGLGDTAMYLCATSKNPRGVGETQYFGPGTRLLVL.

This CDR3 reads CASTSSREEQFF. The CDR3 region has the DNA TGTGCCAGCACTAGCAGCCGCGAGGAGCAGTTCTTC. The chain has TRBV19 and TRBJ2-1; D is possibly TRBD2 (6 bases). CDR1 is LNHDA and CDR2 is SQIVND in the germline V gene (reference sequence). The V gene lost 9 bases and the J gene lost 10 bases, with 16 bases spanning the gap. This CDR3 is built from 12 residues. Looking up the rest from reference TRBV19 and TRBJ2-1 gives the full variable domain: DGGITQSPKYLFRKEGQNVTLSCEQNLNHDAMYWYRQDPGQGLRLIYYSQIVNDFQKGDIAEGYSVSREKKESFPLTVTSAQKNPTAFYLCASTSSREEQFFGPGTRLTVL.

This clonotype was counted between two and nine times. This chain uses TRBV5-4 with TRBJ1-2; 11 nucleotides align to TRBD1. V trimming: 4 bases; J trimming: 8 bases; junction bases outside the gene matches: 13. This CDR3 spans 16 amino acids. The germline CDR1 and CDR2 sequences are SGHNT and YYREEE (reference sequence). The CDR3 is CASSPWSGQGAGGYTF. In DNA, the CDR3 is TGTGCCAGCAGCCCTTGGTCCGGACAGGGGGCAGGGGGCTACACCTTC.